The source of this TCR beta chain is a study of T cells in Graves' hyperthyroidism and ophthalmopathy. Background on the study: Peripheral blood sampling occurred at initial diagnosis, before any treatment.

RNA transcripts gave rise to amplified TCR beta CDR3 regions. The HTBI primer set drove a first-round RT-PCR of the TCR CDR3. TCRdb reprocessed the multiplex PCR reads with MiXCR, giving one entry per CDR3 protein. This sample has 550,000 to 800,000 distinct CDR3 sequences; 16% occur once, and the top ten carry approximately 8.4%. Many counts were recorded for this clonotype. Antigen unknown. CDR3 size: 13 residues. CDR1 is SQVTM and CDR2 is ANQGSEA in the germline V gene. The V end was cut by 4 bases, the J end by 0 bases, with 10 bases between. The study, taken as a whole, reports: Most expanded thyroid clonotypes above 0.001 also appeared in blood.

Recently diagnosed hyperthyroidism of less than 2 months' duration affected patients aged 18 to 65. The specimen sequenced was blood. This chain connects TRBV29-1 to TRBJ2-7; no definite D call. This clonotype was obtained from a man aged 18-30 years with Graves' hyperthyroidism. The CDR3 sequence: CSVGHTSSYEQYF. CDR3 sequence (DNA): TGCAGCGTTGGACACACCAGCTCCTACGAGCAGTACTTC.